Presented here are 6 T cell receptor beta chains from one specimen sequenced in a study of T cell responses to AZD1222 COVID-19 vaccine. Generated by immunoSEQ multiplex PCR, the TCRdb table keeps only in-frame clones and is missing some. The data contain around 120,000 clones, approximately 90% of them seen just once; the ten biggest clones take up roughly 11%. The source material was peripheral blood, sampled on day 0 of MenACWY control vaccination. Receptors originate from an adult in good health.

This chain joins TRBV5-1 and TRBJ2-7; no firm D call. The CDR3 is 13 residues long. The V end was cut by 6 bases, the J end by 3 bases, with 13 bases between. CDR1 SGHRS and CDR2 YFSETQ come from the germline V gene. CDR3 protein: CASTPFSGYEQYF. CDR3 in DNA: TGCGCCAGCACCCCATTCTCAGGCTACGAGCAGTACTTC. Variable domain in full (rest from reference TRBV5-1 and TRBJ2-7): KAGVTQTPRYLIKTRGQQVTLSCSPISGHRSVSWYQQTPGQGLQFLFEYFSETQRNKGNFPGRFSGRQFSNSRSEMNVSTLELGDSALYLCASTPFSGYEQYFGPGTRLTVT.

This rearrangement joins TRBV7-8 to TRBJ2-3, with 8 bases matching TRBD2. This CDR3 contains 17 residues. After removal of 2 bases from V and 2 bases from J, the junction contained 9 bases not matched to a gene. Germline V gene lookup returns CDR1 SGHVS and CDR2 FQNEAQ. CDR3: CASSLFSPGRVTDTQYF. The CDR3 DNA reads as TGTGCCAGCAGCTTATTCTCTCCCGGGAGGGTCACAGATACGCAGTATTTT.

This chain connects TRBV10-2 to TRBJ1-6; 7 nucleotides agree with TRBD1. J gave up 6 bases and V 6 bases, and 5 bases lay outside the gene matches. This CDR3 region has 14 residues. CDR1 WSHSY and CDR2 SAAADI come from the germline V gene. DNA of the CDR3: TGCGCCAGCAGAGAGGGACAGCTTAATTCACCCCTCCACTTT. Translated: CASREGQLNSPLHF.

The rearrangement uses TRBV18 and TRBJ2-1, with 7 bases identical to TRBD1. After removal of 8 bases from V and 4 bases from J, the junction contained 11 bases not matched to a gene. The CDR3 loop spans 15 amino acids. Germline V gene data show CDR1 as KGHSH and CDR2 as LQKENI. CDR3 protein: CASRFPGQLYNEQFF. The CDR3 bases are TGTGCCAGCCGCTTCCCGGGACAGCTATACAATGAGCAGTTCTTC.

The chain is built from TRBV12-3 or TRBV12-4 and TRBJ2-7; no clear D gene. The CDR3 length is 13 residues. V lost 3 bases, J lost 5 bases, and 11 bases lay in between. The CDR3 loop reads CASSFLESDEQYF. The DNA for the CDR3 is TGTGCCAGCAGTTTCCTAGAATCCGACGAGCAGTACTTC.

The rearrangement uses TRBV24-1 and TRBJ2-2; D call uncertain. The length of the CDR3 is 15 residues. CDR1 is KGHDR, CDR2 SFDVKD, per germline. The V end lost 5 bases, the J end lost 1 base, and 10 bases lay between the germline ends. Written as DNA, the CDR3 is TGTGCCACCAGTGGGGCAGAGCTGAACACCGGGGAGCTGTTTTTT. Amino acid sequence: CATSGAELNTGELFF.